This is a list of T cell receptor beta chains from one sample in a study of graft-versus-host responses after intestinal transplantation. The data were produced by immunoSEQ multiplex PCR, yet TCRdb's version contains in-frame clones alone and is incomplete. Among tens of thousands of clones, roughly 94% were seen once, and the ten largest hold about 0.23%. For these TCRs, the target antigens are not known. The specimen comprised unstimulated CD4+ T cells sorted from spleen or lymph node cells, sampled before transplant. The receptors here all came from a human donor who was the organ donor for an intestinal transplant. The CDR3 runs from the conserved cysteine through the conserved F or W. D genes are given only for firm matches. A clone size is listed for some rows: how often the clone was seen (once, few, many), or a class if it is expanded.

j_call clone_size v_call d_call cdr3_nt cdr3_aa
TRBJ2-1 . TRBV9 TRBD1 TGTGCCAGCAGCGCAGCCCATCCGGGACAGGGGGGGAGCCATGAGCAGTTCTTC CASSAAHPGQGGSHEQFF
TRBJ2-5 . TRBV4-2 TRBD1 TGTGCCAGCAGCCAGGCTGACAGGGGCGAGACCCAGTACTTC CASSQADRGETQYF
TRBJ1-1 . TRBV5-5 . TGTGCCAGCAGCTGGGGGGACACTGAAGCTTTCTTT CASSWGDTEAFF
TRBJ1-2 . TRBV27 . TGTGCCAGCAGTAAGGGTCTATCTAACTATGGCTACACCTTC CASSKGLSNYGYTF
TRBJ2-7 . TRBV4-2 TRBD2 TGTGCCAGCAGCCGGGTGGCGGGGGAGAGCTCCTACGAGCAGTACTTC CASSRVAGESSYEQYF
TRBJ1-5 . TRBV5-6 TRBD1 TGTGCCAGCAGCTTGTCAGGGGGGCTTTATAGCAATCAGCCCCAGCATTTT CASSLSGGLYSNQPQHF
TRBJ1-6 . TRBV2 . TGTGCCAGCAGTGAACGCATCCGCTCCTATAATTCACCCCTCCACTTT CASSERIRSYNSPLHF
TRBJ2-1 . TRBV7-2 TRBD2 TGTGCCAGCAGCTTCGTAAGCGGGGGGAATCTTGCGTACGATGAGCAGTTCTTC CASSFVSGGNLAYDEQFF
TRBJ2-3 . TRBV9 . TGTGCCAGCAGCGTAGTCGGTCGCGGGGAGACGCAGTATTTT CASSVVGRGETQYF
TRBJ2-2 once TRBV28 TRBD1 TGTGCCAGCAGTTTTTGGTCCGGCAGGGGGCCCACCGGGGAGCTGTTTTTT CASSFWSGRGPTGELFF
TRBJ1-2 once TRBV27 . TGTGCCAGCAGTTTATCAGGTCGAACGGGCTACACCTTC CASSLSGRTGYTF
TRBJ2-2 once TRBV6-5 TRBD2 TGTGCCAGCAGTTACTTGTCGGGGGGGGCCGGGGAGCTGTTTTTT CASSYLSGGAGELFF
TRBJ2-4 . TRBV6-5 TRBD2 TGTGCCAGCACCGGGACTAGCGGGGGCCTACAGTACTTC CASTGTSGGLQYF
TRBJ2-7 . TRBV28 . TGTGCCAGCCGACGGCAGAGAGCCTACGAGCAGTACTTC CASRRQRAYEQYF
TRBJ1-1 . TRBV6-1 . TGTGCCAGCAGTGAGGGACACGTTCAAAGTATCGCTGAAGCTTTCTTT CASSEGHVQSIAEAFF
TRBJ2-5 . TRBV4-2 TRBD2 TGTGCCAGCAGCCAAGATCCGGGACTAGCGGGGGGGCGGGGGACCCAGTACTTC CASSQDPGLAGGRGTQYF
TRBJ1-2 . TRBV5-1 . TGCGCCAGCAGCTTGGCCGCAGGCATCCATCATGGCTACACCTTC CASSLAAGIHHGYTF
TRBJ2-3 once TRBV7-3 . TGTGCCAGCAGCTTAAAGGGGGCGGGGGATACGCAGTATTTT CASSLKGAGDTQYF
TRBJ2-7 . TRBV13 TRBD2 TGTGCCAGCAGCCCCGGACTAGCGGGGTCCGAGCAGTACTTC CASSPGLAGSEQYF
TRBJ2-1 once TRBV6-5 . TGTGCCAGCAGCCTTGGCCTGGGTGAGCAGTTCTTC CASSLGLGEQFF
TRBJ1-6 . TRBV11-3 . TGTGCCAGCAGCTTGAGACGAGTCAATTCACCCCTCCACTTT CASSLRRVNSPLHF
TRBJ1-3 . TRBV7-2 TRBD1 TGTGCCAGCAGCTTACGACAGGGTGCCGGGGGAAACACCATATATTTT CASSLRQGAGGNTIYF
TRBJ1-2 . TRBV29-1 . TGCAGCGGGGAGGGGAACTATGGCTACACCTTC CSGEGNYGYTF
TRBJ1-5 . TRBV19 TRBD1 TGTGCCAGTAGTACTTCAGGGGGGGGCAATCAGCCCCAGCATTTT CASSTSGGGNQPQHF
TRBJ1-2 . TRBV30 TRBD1 TGTGCCTGGACCCCGGACAGGGGAAGGAGTGGCTACACCTTC CAWTPDRGRSGYTF
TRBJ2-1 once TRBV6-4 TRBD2 TGTGCCAGCAGTGTGGTGCGGGGGAATGAGCAGTTCTTC CASSVVRGNEQFF
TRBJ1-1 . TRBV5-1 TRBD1 TGCGCCAGCAGTCGAGGGGGCGCGAACACTGAAGCTTTCTTT CASSRGGANTEAFF
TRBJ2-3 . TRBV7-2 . TGTGCCAGCAGCTTTCGAGATACGCAGTATTTT CASSFRDTQYF
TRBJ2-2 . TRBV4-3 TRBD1 TGCGCCAGCAGCCGACAGGGAAACACCGGGGAGCTGTTTTTT CASSRQGNTGELFF
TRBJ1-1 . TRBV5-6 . TGTGCCAGCAGCTTCCAGGGAGGGTTGAACACTGAAGCTTTCTTT CASSFQGGLNTEAFF
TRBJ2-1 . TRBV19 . TGTGCCAGTAGTATACCCCTCCCGAGCTCCTACAATGAGCAGTTCTTC CASSIPLPSSYNEQFF
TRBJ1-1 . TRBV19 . TGTGCCAGTAGTATAGGGCCCGGAAGGACTGAAGCTTTCTTT CASSIGPGRTEAFF
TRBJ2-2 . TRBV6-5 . TGTGCCAGCATGGGGGGGCGGAACACCGGGGAGCTGTTTTTT CASMGGRNTGELFF
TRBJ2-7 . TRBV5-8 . TGTGCCAGCACCTCCAGGGGCAAACTGAACGAGCAGTACTTC CASTSRGKLNEQYF
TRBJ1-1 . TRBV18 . TGTGCCAGCTCACAGGGGTTAGACACTGAAGCTTTCTTT CASSQGLDTEAFF
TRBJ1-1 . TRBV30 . TGTGCCTGGATAAGCACTGAAGCTTTCTTT CAWISTEAFF
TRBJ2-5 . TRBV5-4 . TGTGCCAGCAGGAGAGGGACGGGAGAGACCCAGTACTTC CASRRGTGETQYF
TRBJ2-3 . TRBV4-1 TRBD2 TGCGCCAGCAGCCAAGCTGCGGGGGGCCGGGATACGCAGTATTTT CASSQAAGGRDTQYF
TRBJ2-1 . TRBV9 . TGTGCCAGCAGCGCCGATCGTTTTGGGGACTACAATGAGCAGTTCTTC CASSADRFGDYNEQFF
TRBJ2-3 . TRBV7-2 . TGTGCCAGCAGCCTGACCGCTAGCACAGATACGCAGTATTTT CASSLTASTDTQYF
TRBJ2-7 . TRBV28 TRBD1 TGTGCCAGCAGTTCCCCCATCGGGACAGGGGAAGCCTACGAGCAGTACTTC CASSSPIGTGEAYEQYF
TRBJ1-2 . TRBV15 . TGTGCCACCAGCAGAGACAGGGGAGACTATGGCTACACCTTC CATSRDRGDYGYTF
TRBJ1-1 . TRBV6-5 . TGTGCCAGCAGTTACAGGGGCGTGAACACTGAAGCTTTCTTT CASSYRGVNTEAFF
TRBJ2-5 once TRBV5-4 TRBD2 TGTGCCAGCAGAATAGCGGGGGGACGGGAGACCCAGTACTTC CASRIAGGRETQYF
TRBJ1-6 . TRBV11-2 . TGTGCCAGCAGCTTAGATCGCCCGGAGAATTCACCCCTCCACTTT CASSLDRPENSPLHF
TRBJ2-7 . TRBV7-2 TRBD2 TGTGCCAGCAGCTTAGTAGCGGGCCCCCTCGACGAGCAGTACTTC CASSLVAGPLDEQYF
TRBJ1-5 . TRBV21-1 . TGTGCCAGCAGCAAAGGTCAAGACAGGACAGGGCCCAAGGTGCAGCCCCAGCATTTT CASSKGQDRTGPKVQPQHF
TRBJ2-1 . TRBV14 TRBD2 TGTGCCAGCAGCCCCCTAGCGGGGACCTACAATGAGCAGTTCTTC CASSPLAGTYNEQFF
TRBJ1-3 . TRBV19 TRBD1 TGTGCCAGTAGTCCCAGGGACAGCAACCTCTCTGGAAACACCATATATTTT CASSPRDSNLSGNTIYF
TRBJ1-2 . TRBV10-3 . TGTGCCATCAGTGAGCGCCACGGGCCGACTAACTATGGCTACACCTTC CAISERHGPTNYGYTF
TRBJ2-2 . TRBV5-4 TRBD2 TGTGCCAGCAGCTTAAGCGGGGGGGCCACCGGGGAGCTGTTTTTT CASSLSGGATGELFF
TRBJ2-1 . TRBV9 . TGTGCCAGCAGCGTCACCGGGCGGGGATTCAATGAGCAGTTCTTC CASSVTGRGFNEQFF
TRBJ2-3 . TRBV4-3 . TGCGCCAGCAGCCAAGAGGGAAGGGGGACAGATACGCAGTATTTT CASSQEGRGTDTQYF
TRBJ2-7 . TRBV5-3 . TGTGCCAGAAGCTTGGGGCACTCCTACGAGCAGTACTTC CARSLGHSYEQYF